A selection of T cell receptor beta chains follows, all from one sample in a study of blood T cell repertoires in COVID-19. TCRdb keeps only in-frame clones here, not all; method: immunoSEQ multiplex PCR. The sample lists tens of thousands of clones, 80% to 95% occurring once. The specimen was peripheral blood. Receptors were obtained from a man in his fifties with acute or convalescent COVID-19. Each CDR3 is given with its conserved first and last residue. D genes are given only for firm matches. Clone size, where shown, is once, few, many, or a class for clones that have expanded.

j_gene | abundance | d_gene | v_gene | CDR3nt | CDR3aa
TRBJ2-7 | . | TRBD2 | TRBV11-2 | TGTGCCAGCAGCGCGGGACTAGCGGCCTACGAGCAGTACTTC | CASSAGLAAYEQYF
TRBJ2-1 | few | . | TRBV21-1 | TGTGCCTTCAGGGGGACAGGGCGTTTGAATGAGCAGTTCTTC | CAFRGTGRLNEQFF
TRBJ1-5 | . | . | TRBV19 | TGTGCCAGTAGTGACAGAACGAGCAATCAGCCCCAGCATTTT | CASSDRTSNQPQHF
TRBJ1-1 | . | TRBD1 | TRBV2 | TGTGCCAGCAGCAGAGGGGGCAGCGACACTGAAGCTTTCTTT | CASSRGGSDTEAFF
TRBJ2-2 | . | TRBD2 | TRBV5-4 | TGTGCCAGCAGCCCACCACCACTAGCGGGGAGGAACACCGGGGAGCTGTTTTTT | CASSPPPLAGRNTGELFF
TRBJ1-1 | few | . | TRBV4-1 | TGCGCCAGCAGCCAACCTAAGGCACGGCGGGGCGGGGAAGCTTTCTTT | CASSQPKARRGGEAFF
TRBJ2-2 | . | . | TRBV24-1 | TGTGCCACCAGTGATCAGGGGCGGACCGGGGAGCTGTTTTTT | CATSDQGRTGELFF
TRBJ2-1 | medium-sized | . | TRBV7-3 | TGTGCCAGCAGCTCGGACAGTTACAATGAGCAGTTCTTC | CASSSDSYNEQFF
TRBJ2-1 | once | TRBD2 | TRBV30 | TGTGCCCAGGGACTCCCGGGGGGAGAGCAGTTCTTC | CAQGLPGGEQFF
TRBJ2-1 | . | TRBD2 | TRBV12-3/TRBV12-4 | TGTGCCAGCAATCCTAGCGGGAGCCATGAGCAGTTCTTC | CASNPSGSHEQFF
TRBJ2-7 | . | TRBD1 | TRBV18 | TGTGCCAGCTCACCGCAACAGGGACAGGGTAACGAGCAGTACTTC | CASSPQQGQGNEQYF
TRBJ2-7 | . | TRBD1 | TRBV2 | TGTGCCAGCAGTGAGGGCCGGACAGGTCCTTCCGAGCAGTACTTC | CASSEGRTGPSEQYF
TRBJ1-5 | . | . | TRBV10-1 | TGCGCCAGCAGTGAGTCGGGTAGGGAGGATCAGCCCCAGCATTTT | CASSESGREDQPQHF
TRBJ2-7 | once | . | TRBV27 | TGTGCCAGCAGTTTAACGGGACAAGCCTACGAGCAGTACTTC | CASSLTGQAYEQYF
TRBJ2-1 | . | . | TRBV24-1 | TGTGCCACCAGTGATTTGGGGGCGGCAGGGTCCAATGAGCAGTTCTTC | CATSDLGAAGSNEQFF
TRBJ1-1 | . | . | TRBV4-2 | TGTGCCAGCAGCCAGGATCGGGACACTTGGAACACTGAAGCTTTCTTT | CASSQDRDTWNTEAFF
TRBJ2-7 | . | . | TRBV29-1 | TGCAGCGTTTCCCAGGGGAGTTCCTACGAGCAGTACTTC | CSVSQGSSYEQYF